This T cell receptor (beta chain) is from a study of blood T cell repertoires in COVID-19 (dated by TCRdb to 2019 to 2021). Context from the whole study: Samples covering the acute and convalescent phases of COVID-19 were provided by collaborators in the United States, Italy and Spain. The prospective study material was composed of cDNA or gDNA derived from T cells, B-cell-depleted T cells, or PBMCs. Deeply sampled blood TCRbeta repertoires from subjects exposed to, actively infected with, or recovered from COVID-19 were included in the dataset. The repertoires were released in a freely available public database intended as a resource for research on the immune response to SARS-CoV-2. Samples came from the ongoing ImmuneRACE study (first 160 participants) plus 1,254 subjects from 6 global collaborators. The sample metadata nearly always contained a de-identified subject ID, COVID-19 status, age in years and sex. Where HLA class I and class II types were available, the types were taken from metadata supplied by the sample provider, not from assay-based typing. The study at large found these results: Clinical and demographic metadata were provided uncurated, with the amount varying by source and participant.

Note on this clone: Its antigen is currently not known. Qualities for individual bases were not recorded, and no much larger clone is one base off.

TCRbeta CDR3 regions were amplified from genomic DNA using the immunoSEQ Assay, a bias-controlled multiplex PCR. Turning to the authors' computational methods: The number of nucleated cells in each sample was estimated by amplification of reference gene primers within the assay. To quantify the absolute abundance of each unique TCRbeta CDR3 rearrangement, sequence reads were collapsed and filtered. Productive Simpson clonality was computed per sample as the square root of Simpson's diversity index over productive rearrangements. Entries here come from immuneACCESS through TCRdb and include only in-frame sequences with V and J called. Some clones fail to appear in such tables; in the studies checked, an unresolved V gene covers under half of the shortfall, and the cause of the remainder is unknown. V and J calls and clone size are those listed in that table; D and trimming were worked out from the DNA. This sample holds around 88,000 clones; roughly 80% were observed only once. The ten largest clonotypes hold roughly 4.4% of the sample.

Collaborating institutions collected whole blood in K2EDTA tubes following their own protocols. Collaborator samples were shipped for TCRbeta analysis as frozen whole blood, isolated PBMCs, or DNA extracted from either sample type. The V end loses 4 bases and the J end loses 3 bases, and a stretch of 9 bases separates them. Per the germline V gene (reference sequence), LNHDA is the CDR1 and SQIVND is the CDR2. From the cysteine through the phenylalanine, the CDR3 covers 13 amino acids. Just CDR3 DNA is preserved here, 39 bases in frame from base 1. Material for sequencing was peripheral blood. This TCR was recovered from a man aged 60-69 years with acute or convalescent COVID-19. The rearrangement combines TRBV19 with TRBJ1-2; the D gene is not confidently resolved. CDR3 reads: CASSNNYDYGYTF. The nucleotide sequence reads TGTGCCAGTAGTAATAATTATGACTATGGCTACACCTTC.